The 20 T cell receptor beta chains below come from one sample, sequenced in a study of CD8+ T cells in alopecia areata. The authors extracted RNA and reverse transcribed it into cDNA as the sequencing template. The protocol was immunoSEQ multiplex PCR, while the TCRdb copy is restricted to in-frame clones and leaves out a portion. The sample contains approximately 3,600 clones, 71% of which appear only once. The sequencing sample was made of skin. The receptors shown here come from a human donor in good health.

The chain links TRBV30 to TRBJ2-7, with D hard to call. This CDR3 region has 17 residues. The germline V gene encodes CDR1 GTSNPN and CDR2 SVGIG (reference sequence). V dropped 2 bases and J dropped 2 bases, with 22 bases sitting between them. The CDR3 here is CAWSYPPRWAATYEQYF. The CDR3 DNA reads TGTGCCTGGAGTTACCCCCCGAGGTGGGCTGCGACCTACGAGCAGTACTTC.

This chain joins TRBV30 and TRBJ2-1; D is unresolved. V lost 4 bases, J lost 10 bases, and 14 bases lay in between. Germline CDR1 is GTSNPN and CDR2 is SVGIG (reference sequence). The CDR3 loop spans 12 amino acids. Here the CDR3 reads CAWTSRQTEQFF. CDR3 coding DNA: TGTGCCTGGACTTCCCGCCAAACGGAGCAGTTCTTC.

The chain couples TRBV2 to TRBJ1-2; 12 positions match TRBD1. CDR3 length: 14 amino acids. Per the germline V gene, CDR1 is SNHLY and CDR2 is FYNNEI. V lost 3 bases to trimming and J lost 7 bases; unmatched junction nucleotides: 3. The CDR3 region is CASSDGTGGFGYTF. CDR3 DNA: TGTGCCAGCAGTGATGGGACAGGGGGCTTTGGCTACACCTTC.

The gene calls are TRBV19 and TRBJ2-7, with D perhaps TRBD1 (5 bases). The germline CDR1 and CDR2 sequences are LNHDA and SQIVND (reference sequence). This CDR3 contains 13 residues. Trimming removed 5 bases at V and 4 bases at J, with 12 bases between. This chain's CDR3 is CASSFGQKYEQYF. DNA for the CDR3: TGTGCCAGTAGTTTCGGACAAAAATACGAGCAGTACTTC.

V is TRBV5-8 and J is TRBJ1-5; D remains unclear. Trimming removed 2 bases at V and 3 bases at J, with 9 bases between. In germline, CDR1 is SGHTS, CDR2 YDEGEE. The CDR3 has 14 residues. The CDR3 DNA follows: TGTGCCAGCAGCTTCGGTAGTTTCAATCAGCCCCAGCATTTT. Its translation is CASSFGSFNQPQHF.

V is TRBV5-4 and J is TRBJ1-3; D gene unclear. Germline-derived CDR1 and CDR2 are SGHNT and YYREEE (reference sequence). The CDR3 sequence is 14 residues long. Trimming removed 1 base from V and 4 bases from J, with 9 bases in between. CDR3 sequence: CASSLSGIGNTIYF. Written as DNA, the CDR3 is TGTGCCAGCAGCTTGAGCGGCATCGGAAACACCATATATTTT.

This clone was recorded a few times. V usage is TRBV29-1 and J usage is TRBJ2-3, with D possibly matching TRBD1 (6 bases). The CDR3 contains 15 residues. V lost 5 bases, J lost 2 bases, and 17 bases lay in between. Per the germline V gene, CDR1 is SQVTM and CDR2 is ANQGSEA. CDR3 in amino acids: CSVHRALTPTDTQYF. The CDR3 region has the DNA TGCAGCGTTCACAGGGCCTTGACGCCCACAGATACGCAGTATTTT.

The chain combines TRBV11-1 with TRBJ2-3; D may be TRBD2 (5 bases). Germline V gene sequence: CDR1 SGHAT, CDR2 FQDESV (reference sequence). The CDR3 totals 17 residues. Trimming took 5 bases from V and 1 from J, leaving 19 bases between them. The CDR3 coding sequence is TGTGCCAGCAGCCCGAGCAGGTTTGGCGGGCGCACAGATACGCAGTATTTT. It specifies CASSPSRFGGRTDTQYF.

The chain recombines TRBV5-4 with TRBJ1-1; 9 bases map to TRBD1. The V segment lost 0 bases and the J segment 3 bases; nucleotides outside the gene matches: 3. The CDR3 is made up of 15 amino acids. CDR1 and CDR2 from the germline V gene are SGHNT and YYREEE (reference sequence). CDR3 sequence reads: CASSLEQGAHTEAFF. The CDR3 region has the DNA TGTGCCAGCAGCTTGGAACAGGGGGCGCACACTGAAGCTTTCTTT.

This clone has only one observation. V gene TRBV5-1 combines with J gene TRBJ2-1; weak D call: TRBD2 (5 bases). V was cut by 4 bases and J by 2 bases, with 10 bases left in between. The V gene's germline CDR1 is SGHRS and CDR2 YFSETQ. The CDR3 is 14 residues long. CDR3 residues: CASSTAGAYNEQFF. The CDR3 DNA follows: TGCGCCAGCAGCACTGCCGGGGCCTACAATGAGCAGTTCTTC.

The chain joins TRBV30 to TRBJ2-1; possible D gene TRBD1, 7 bases. The CDR3 is made up of 16 amino acids. V was pared by 6 bases and J by 0 bases, with 18 bases between. Germline V gives CDR1 GTSNPN, CDR2 SVGIG (reference sequence). This chain's CDR3 is CACAGGLFISYNEQFF. The DNA for the CDR3 is TGTGCCTGTGCAGGGGGACTCTTTATCTCCTACAATGAGCAGTTCTTC.

The chain links TRBV6-6 to TRBJ2-7; D is undetermined. The germline CDR1 and CDR2 sequences are MNHNY and SVGAGI (reference sequence). The CDR3 has 11 amino acids. The V gene lost 7 bases and the J gene lost 6 bases, with 10 bases spanning the gap. DNA of the CDR3: TGTGCCAGCAATAAAAAGGGCGAGCAGTACTTC. Protein: CASNKKGEQYF.

The chain uses TRBV4-2 and TRBJ2-1; no clear D gene. CDR1 and CDR2 from the germline V gene are LGHNA and YNFKEQ. The CDR3 totals 13 residues. The V and J ends lost 0 bases and 5 bases respectively, with 5 bases between them. CDR3 sequence: CASSQELHNEQFF. The CDR3 bases are TGTGCCAGCAGCCAAGAACTGCACAATGAGCAGTTCTTC.

The J gene is TRBJ2-2, the V gene TRBV2; either TRBD1 or TRBD2 may supply D (5 bases each). Trimming removed 6 bases at V and 8 bases at J, with 10 bases between. The CDR3 has 12 residues. Per the germline V gene, CDR1 is SNHLY and CDR2 is FYNNEI. The CDR3 nucleotides read TGTGCCAGCAGCCAGGGACGAGGGGAGCTGTTTTTT. Amino acid sequence: CASSQGRGELFF.

The chain couples TRBV6-1 to TRBJ2-2, with D unresolved. V was clipped by 4 bases and J by 4 bases, with 7 bases between them. CDR1 MNHNS and CDR2 SASEGT come from the germline V gene. CDR3 length: 13 residues. DNA for the CDR3: TGTGCCAGCAGTGGACAAGTCACCGGGGAGCTGTTTTTT. Its translation is CASSGQVTGELFF.

The chain employs TRBV19 and TRBJ2-3; D gene uncertain. V lost 6 bases to trimming and J lost 2 bases, with 18 bases between them. Germline V gene lookup returns CDR1 LNHDA and CDR2 SQIVND (reference sequence). The CDR3 is 16 amino acids. The CDR3 region is CASRARLELDTDTQYF. CDR3 coding DNA: TGTGCCAGTAGGGCGCGTCTTGAACTCGACACAGATACGCAGTATTTT.

V gene TRBV25-1 combines with J gene TRBJ2-7; D call uncertain. CDR1 is MGHDK and CDR2 is SYGVNS in the germline V gene. The CDR3 sequence is 14 residues long. V was cut by 4 bases and J by 0 bases, with 10 bases left in between. CDR3 DNA sequence: TGTGCCAGCAGTGGCCTCCCGTCCTCCTACGAGCAGTACTTC. It specifies CASSGLPSSYEQYF.

The chain is built from TRBV6-1 and TRBJ2-3, with D tentatively TRBD2 (7 bases). Trimming took off 4 bases at V and 1 base at J, with 18 bases between the two ends. Germline loops: CDR1 MNHNS, CDR2 SASEGT. This CDR3 has 17 amino acids. CDR3 loop: CASSGTPGGGGTDTQYF. The CDR3 nucleotides read TGTGCCAGCAGTGGCACTCCGGGGGGCGGAGGCACAGATACGCAGTATTTT.

This chain links TRBV4-1 with TRBJ2-5, with unresolved D. The J call is doubtful: the DNA matches TRBJ2-7 better. The CDR3 is 15 residues long. CDR1 and CDR2 (germline): MGHRA, YSYEKL. The CDR3 region has the DNA TGCGCCAGCAGCCGGCTCCCGGTTCCGGGCTACGAGCAGTACTTC. Its translation: CASSRLPVPGYEQYF.

The CDR3 reads CASSRQVEAFF. CDR3 coding DNA: TGTGCCAGCAGCAGACAGGTCGAAGCTTTCTTT. The V and J genes are TRBV5-6 and TRBJ1-1, with D possibly matching TRBD1 (6 bases). CDR1 and CDR2 (germline): SGHDT, YYEEEE. The germline V and J ends were trimmed by 4 bases and 8 bases, with 9 bases remaining between them. This CDR3 is 11 amino acids long.